One T cell receptor beta chain is described in this entry. The record originates from a study of blood T cell repertoires in COVID-19. Study in general: Spain, Italy and the United States supplied samples that represented acute and convalescent COVID-19. PBMCs, B-cell-depleted T cells, or T cells were the source of the cDNA or gDNA that made up the material.

Authors' data handling: Reference gene primers were amplified, and this amplification served to estimate nucleated cell counts. Sequencing used immunoSEQ multiplex PCR; TCRdb keeps in-frame clones, though not all of them. Clonal size and the V and J genes are those of that table, whereas D and trimming came from the DNA. This sample yields 200,000 to 300,000 clones, of which 88% are seen a single time; about 0.65% belongs to the top ten. V dropped 0 bases and J dropped 5; count of bases not matched to a gene: 6. The CDR3 length is 16 residues. The V gene's germline CDR1 is MNHEY and CDR2 SVGAGI. Sequenced material: peripheral blood. The chain is built from TRBV6-5 and TRBJ2-2, with TRBD2 identical over 7 bases. This receptor was identified in a human donor in a cohort sampled during active COVID-19. CDR3 in DNA: TGTGCCAGCAGTTACTCGAGCGGGGCGCGAACCGGGGAGCTGTTTTTT. As protein: CASSYSSGARTGELFF.